The 4 T cell receptor beta chains listed next were all sequenced from one sample in a study of blood T cell repertoires in COVID-19. The data were produced by immunoSEQ multiplex PCR, yet TCRdb's version contains in-frame clones alone and is incomplete. The sample has over 600,000 clones; 70% to 90% are singletons. The specimen was peripheral blood. The receptors shown here come from a woman aged 18-29 years with acute or convalescent COVID-19.

The chain carries TRBV7-2 and TRBJ2-7; TRBD2 agrees at 10 bases. Germline-derived CDR1 and CDR2 are SGHTA and FQGNSA. The V gene end was trimmed by 5 bases and the J gene end by 4 bases; junction bases not matched to a gene: 8. The CDR3 sequence is 15 residues long. CDR3 bases: TGTGCCAGCAGCCCATTAGCGGGGGGAGTTTACGAGCAGTACTTC. Translation gives CASSPLAGGVYEQYF.

For this clone: Other DNA sequences in the same sample also yield this CDR3. V gene TRBV7-9 combines with J gene TRBJ2-7, with D possibly being TRBD1 (6 bases). The CDR3 contains 14 residues. Germline CDR1 reads SEHNR; CDR2 reads FQNEAQ (reference sequence). V was shortened by 3 bases and J by 0 bases, with 9 bases between the two germline ends. The CDR3 nucleotides read TGTGCCAGCAGCTTTGACAGGAGCTCCTACGAGCAGTACTTC. It translates to CASSFDRSSYEQYF.

V usage is TRBV13 and J usage is TRBJ1-6, with TRBD1 identical over 7 bases. CDR3 length equals 15 residues. V gave up 6 bases and J gave up 7 bases; unmatched junction bases: 9. Germline CDR1 and CDR2: PRHDT and FYEKMQ (reference sequence). The CDR3 loop reads CASRSRQGFNSPLHF. The CDR3 bases are TGTGCCAGCAGGTCCAGACAGGGATTCAATTCACCCCTCCACTTT.

The rearrangement joins TRBV6-5 to TRBJ1-3, with D possibly TRBD1 on 6 matching bases. This CDR3 comprises 13 residues. V was pared by 2 bases and J by 10 bases, with 12 bases between. CDR1 and CDR2 (germline): MNHEY, SVGAGI. CDR3 sequence (DNA): TGTGCCAGCAGTTACAACAGGGAGGGTACCATATATTTT. Amino acids: CASSYNREGTIYF.